Presented here are 10 T cell receptor beta chains from one specimen sequenced in a study of T cell repertoires in cytomegalovirus infection. From the reads, TCRdb called clonotypes with MiXCR, one entry per CDR3 protein. The profile shows around 130,000 distinct CDR3 sequences, 8.8% of them singletons. The sequenced sample consisted of PBMCs. These receptors came from a human donor in good health (CMV status not recorded). Some clones in this sample may be carry-over from other donors' samples.

This clonotype was found once. With a much larger clone just one base away, this may be a read error. The conserved closing phenylalanine or tryptophan is absent in this CDR3, likely reflecting a read error. The V call is TRBV19, the J call TRBJ1-2, with D hard to call. The V and J ends lost 2 bases and 4 bases respectively, with 11 bases between them. Per germline, CDR1 LNHDA and CDR2 SQIVND (reference sequence). The CDR3 spans 14 residues. The CDR3 reads CASSITGGSYGYTL. The CDR3 nucleotides are TGTGCCAGTAGTATAACGGGCGGAAGCTATGGCTACACCCTC.

There are a few counts of this clonotype. This chain connects TRBV6-2 or TRBV6-3 to TRBJ1-1, with a possible D match to TRBD1 (6 bases). The CDR3 extends over 15 amino acids. CDR1 MNHEY and CDR2 SVGEGT come from the germline V gene. V was shortened by 4 bases and J by 5 bases, with 17 bases between the two germline ends. In DNA, the CDR3 is TGTGCCAGCAGTTCTGGAGGGGGGCTGTTTACTGAAGCTTTCTTT. It yields the protein CASSSGGGLFTEAFF.

This clonotype was seen at least ten times. V usage is TRBV14 and J usage is TRBJ1-1; no definite D call. Per germline, CDR1 SGHDN and CDR2 FVKESK. V lost 4 bases and J lost 8, with 17 bases in between. The CDR3 runs 14 residues. DNA of the CDR3: TGTGCCAGCAGCCCCGAGGTTCTCAGAACCGAAGCTTTCTTT. Translated, it gives CASSPEVLRTEAFF.

This clonotype was counted at least ten times. This chain links TRBV2 with TRBJ1-1; no reliable D call. Per germline, CDR1 SNHLY and CDR2 FYNNEI. Trimming cost V 10 bases and J 5 bases, with 14 bases left between them. The CDR3 consists of 12 residues. The CDR3 DNA reads TGTGCCATCTCCGCGGCGGGGACTGAAGCTTTCTTT. Translating it yields CAISAAGTEAFF.

The chain carries TRBV2 and TRBJ2-3; D possibly corresponds to TRBD2 (7 bases). CDR1 is SNHLY, CDR2 FYNNEI, per germline. V lost 4 bases and J 4 bases, leaving 18 bases between the germline ends. CDR3 size: 16 residues. CDR3 protein: CASSGPWGGAADTQYF. In nucleotides, the CDR3 is TGTGCCAGCAGTGGCCCCTGGGGGGGGGCTGCAGATACGCAGTATTTT.

The chain recombines TRBV2 with TRBJ1-1; no clear D gene. CDR1 is SNHLY and CDR2 is FYNNEI in the germline V gene. The CDR3 loop spans 11 amino acids. V was trimmed by 6 bases and J by 7 bases, leaving 9 bases between them. CDR3 loop: CASSDRSEAFF. CDR3 sequence (DNA): TGTGCCAGCAGCGACCGGAGTGAAGCTTTCTTT.

This clonotype showed up many times. V usage is TRBV12-3 or TRBV12-4 and J usage is TRBJ2-7, with TRBD1 as a possible D gene (5 bases). Trimming left V 3 bases short and J 2 bases short, with 11 bases between. The CDR3 consists of 14 residues. The CDR3 region is CASSFRTRTYEQYF. The CDR3 nucleotides are TGTGCCAGCAGTTTCAGGACACGGACCTACGAGCAGTACTTC.

As for this clonotype: An end of the junction does not agree with germline; a read error may underlie this. The V gene is TRBV2, the J gene TRBJ1-2, with no clear D. The CDR3 covers 14 residues. Germline V gene sequence: CDR1 SNHLY, CDR2 FYNNEI. This chain's CDR3 is CSSSVSTWGYGYTF. CDR3 nucleotide sequence: TGTTCCAGCAGTGTTTCGACATGGGGCTATGGCTACACCTTC. Supplemented by reference TRBV2 and TRBJ1-2, the full variable domain reads EPEVTQTPSHQVTQMGQEVILRCVPISNHLYFYWYRQILGQKVEFLVSFYNNEISEKSEIFDDQFSVERPDGSNFTLKIRSTKLEDSAMYFCSSSVSTWGYGYTFGSGTRLTVV.

This clonotype has only a few counts. The chain uses TRBV20-1 and TRBJ1-1; tentative D call: TRBD1 (5 bases). V was pared by 7 bases and J by 1 base, with 13 bases between. CDR1 is DFQATT and CDR2 is SNEGSKA in the germline V gene (reference sequence). CDR3 length: 13 amino acids. The CDR3 sequence: CSGGGQTNTEAFF. The CDR3 bases are TGCAGTGGCGGCGGACAAACGAACACTGAAGCTTTCTTT.

In its sample, this clonotype was seen a few times. The chain links TRBV20-1 to TRBJ2-5; 8 bases are a match to TRBD2. Per the germline V gene, CDR1 is DFQATT and CDR2 is SNEGSKA (reference sequence). CDR3 length: 11 residues. The CDR3: CSRGGRETQYF. As DNA, the CDR3 is TGCAGCCGGGGGGGCCGGGAGACCCAGTACTTC.